This T cell receptor (beta chain) was captured in a study of beta chain features in type 1 diabetes (dated by TCRdb to the late 2010s). Study-level background: Mean age, gender distribution, total cell number and subset yield were not different between patients and healthy donors. A total of 85 million to 140 million sorted cells were examined across all samples, and the number of cells per subset was strongly correlated with RNA yield. In the study, TCRB repertoires of sorted circulating CD4+ T cell subsets from recently diagnosed type 1 diabetes patients were compared with those of matched healthy donors. Regulatory and stem cell-like memory subsets were isolated from only 8 patients and about eight healthy donors, whereas naive and central memory subsets came from all 28 donors. The paper's findings and limits, for the study overall: PCR might favor shorter templates, but patient and control samples were amplified and corrected together, so any skew would affect both groups equally. Because cDNA was sequenced instead of genomic DNA, activated cells with high expression could be over-represented, although the groups did not differ in activation or CD3 levels. HLA sub-analyses involved small numbers of individuals, so any influence of HLA type on TCRB rearrangement remained unresolved. Patients with type 1 diabetes made fewer insertions and deleted more nucleotides at VDJ recombination sites, implying thymic rearrangement abnormalities. In all four CD4+ subsets, TCRB CDR3 length was moderately but significantly shorter in type 1 diabetes patients. The naive, central memory and regulatory TCRB repertoires appeared to resemble one another more closely among patients than among healthy donors.

Each donor gave one peripheral blood draw, averaging about 120 mL, which was collected into heparinised tubes. A BD FACSAria II was used to sort naive, central memory, regulatory and stem cell-like memory CD4+ T cells with a panel that included CD45RO, CCR7, CD25, CD127, CD95 and CD27. A purity above 98% was achieved for all sorted populations. PBMCs were isolated immediately by Lymphoprep density gradient centrifugation and stained directly without culture. So that batch effects would be minimized, each experiment stained and sorted samples in pairs, pairing one healthy donor with one patient. The entire isolated RNA was reverse transcribed using the High Capacity cDNA Reverse Transcription Kit, and thus expressed TCRB transcripts were sequenced. Deep immunoSEQ sequencing was applied to naive, central memory and regulatory T cell samples, giving an average of about 3.4 million total reads per sample. Sorted cells were lysed in RLT buffer, and RNA was extracted using DNase-treated RNeasy Micro or Mini kits according to cell number. Each cell subset was processed separately to prevent cross-contamination, with patient and healthy donor samples processed together. TCRB sequences were amplified from cDNA with the immunoSEQ multiplex PCR, producing 87-bp fragments spanning the CDR3 region. Amplicons were sequenced on the Illumina HiSeq platform. From the authors' description of their analysis: Synthetic template baselines were used to correct PCR bias computationally, reads within Hamming distance 2 were collapsed together, and singletons that could not be merged were discarded. By aligning reads against IMGT, V, D and J genes, CDR3 length, and insertions or deletions at six rearrangement sites were assigned. Within each subset, clonotype counts were normalized to the number of sorted cells before true diversity and Gini coefficients were calculated with the tcR R package. Repertoire sharing was quantified using the overlap coefficient calculated on TCRB nucleotide sequences. As a proxy for the pre-selection repertoire, out-of-frame TCRB sequences from naive cells were analyzed. Imported from immuneACCESS, the table was reduced by TCRdb to in-frame sequences with V and J called. These copies leave out some clones; in studies compared against another copy, an unresolved V gene accounts for under half, and the cause of the remainder is not known. That table is the source of V, J and clone size, and D and trimming were worked out from the DNA. For this sample there are hundreds of thousands of clones; 11% to 15% appear just once. The ten largest clones represent 0.03% to 0.04% of the sample.

Worth noting for this clone: Its antigen is currently not known. Base qualities are not recorded, but no much larger clone differs from it by a single base.

V loses 0 bases of germline sequence and J loses 3 bases, and the interval between the two ends is 12 bases. The CDR1 and CDR2 encoded by the germline V gene are SGDLS and YYNGEE. The CDR3 contains 15 residues, cysteine and phenylalanine counted. The only DNA kept is the CDR3, 45 bases in frame from the first base. Sequencing was performed on naive CD4+ T cells from blood. Interpreted using the paper, the cell subset or site label stands for: true naive CD4+ T cells. The chain employs TRBV9 and TRBJ1-1; the D gene is unclear. This receptor was taken from a man aged 18 to 35 with type 1 diabetes. This receptor has the CDR3 CASSVEAGPDTEAFF. The DNA reads as follows: TGTGCCAGCAGCGTAGAGGCCGGGCCGGACACTGAAGCTTTCTTT.